This T cell receptor beta chain was observed in a study of control samples from healthy donors and cancer patients. The repertoire was sequenced with immunoSEQ multiplex PCR; TCRdb's copy has only in-frame clones and lacks some. The repertoire holds about 150,000 clones, roughly 90% seen once, with around 4.6% in the top ten. The CDR3 is made up of 12 amino acids. The germline V gene encodes CDR1 WNHNN and CDR2 SYGVQD (reference sequence). V was trimmed by 9 bases and J by 6 bases, leaving 14 bases between them. Sequencing was performed on blood. V usage is TRBV10-1 and J usage is TRBJ2-5; D possibly uses TRBD1 or TRBD2 (5 bases each). The receptor comes from a man aged 25 to 40 in good health. CDR3 in amino acids: CARFRERKTQYF. For the CDR3, the DNA is TGCGCCAGATTCAGGGAGAGGAAGACCCAGTACTTC.